A single sample is the source of the 6 T cell receptor beta chains below, sequenced in a study of CD8 T cells in Susac syndrome. It was with random hexamers that roughly 0.45 to 1 ug RNA was reverse transcribed. A single record per CDR3 protein comes from TCRdb applying MiXCR to the immunoSEQ multiplex PCR reads. This sample carries some 260,000 distinct CDR3 sequences, roughly 85% of them seen once, and the ten largest clones take 0.11%. Input material: CD8+ T cells from PBMCs. Receptor source: a human donor with multiple sclerosis.

This clonotype was recorded at least ten times. The chain carries TRBV7-9 and TRBJ2-7, with D unclear. Between the trimmed V and J ends, which lost 5 bases and 7 bases, there was a span of 6 bases. Germline CDR1 is SEHNR and CDR2 is FQNEAQ (reference sequence). The CDR3 runs 10 residues. This chain's CDR3 is CASSPREQYF. The DNA for the CDR3 is TGTGCCAGCAGCCCCCGTGAGCAGTACTTC.

This chain connects TRBV5-1 to TRBJ1-2, with 9 bases fitting TRBD1. The CDR3 sequence is 17 residues long. J lost 1 base, V lost 1 base, and 8 bases had no gene match. Germline V gives CDR1 SGHRS, CDR2 YFSETQ. CDR3 sequence (DNA): TGCGCCAGCAGCTTGTACTCCCGGGACAGGGTTAACTATGGCTACACCTTC. Translating it yields CASSLYSRDRVNYGYTF. Full variable domain (missing parts from reference TRBV5-1 and TRBJ1-2): KAGVTQTPRYLIKTRGQQVTLSCSPISGHRSVSWYQQTPGQGLQFLFEYFSETQRNKGNFPGRFSGRQFSNSRSEMNVSTLELGDSALYLCASSLYSRDRVNYGYTFGSGTRLTVV.

The V and J genes are TRBV7-2 and TRBJ2-3, with D perhaps TRBD1 (5 bases). The V gene lost 1 base and the J gene lost 2 bases, with 13 bases spanning the gap. This CDR3 contains 16 residues. The germline gives CDR1 SGHTA, CDR2 FQGNSA. The DNA of the CDR3 is TGTGCCAGCAGCTTAGGCGACAGAGACGTCACAGATACGCAGTATTTT. It is translated as CASSLGDRDVTDTQYF.

In DNA form, the CDR3 reads TGTGCCACACTGCACAGGGAGTATGGCTACACCTTC. Translating gives CATLHREYGYTF. The chain is built from TRBV27 and TRBJ1-2, with TRBD1 as a possible D gene (6 bases). The germline V and J ends were trimmed by 10 bases and 5 bases, with 14 bases remaining between them. CDR3 length: 12 residues. Germline values: CDR1 MNHEY, CDR2 SMNVEV (reference sequence).

The genes are TRBV7-9 and TRBJ2-5; a weak D match, TRBD1 (5 bases). The CDR3 runs to 12 residues. Trimming removed 3 bases at V and 5 bases at J, with 7 bases between. Per germline, CDR1 SEHNR and CDR2 FQNEAQ (reference sequence). CDR3 bases: TGTGCCAGCAGCTTCAGGGCGGAGACCCAGTACTTC. This encodes CASSFRAETQYF.

This clonotype was detected a few times. The chain carries TRBV7-9 and TRBJ2-7; D call uncertain. The CDR3 covers 11 residues. Looked up from germline, CDR1 is SEHNR and CDR2 is FQNEAQ (reference sequence). The V end was cut by 4 bases, the J end by 6 bases, with 7 bases between. The CDR3: CASSSGREQYF. In nucleotides, the CDR3 is TGTGCCAGCAGCTCCGGACGCGAGCAGTACTTC.